The source of this T cell receptor beta chain is a study of cytomegalovirus exposure and HLA in healthy donors. In regard to this clone: Its antigen is not known.

Sequencing used immunoSEQ multiplex PCR; TCRdb keeps in-frame clones, though not all of them. The table lists roughly 280,000 clones, 65% to 90% of them singletons, with roughly 1% in the top ten. CDR3 length: 14 amino acids. CDR1 SGHDT and CDR2 YYEEEE come from the germline V gene. The junction had 4 bases not matched to a gene; V was cut back by 5 bases and J by 0 bases. Study results and caveats: According to a subsequent analysis, TCR clusters identified in the first cohort showed a tendency to co-occur across the roughly 120 validation repertoires. The authors enumerated over 150 TCR beta chains as linked to cytomegalovirus.

This TCR came from a woman between 18 and 30 years old in good health and CMV-seronegative. Sequences were obtained from PBMCs. The chain carries TRBV5-6 and TRBJ2-7, with 8 positions matching TRBD1. CDR3 in amino acids: CASSTQGGSYEQYF. As DNA, the CDR3 is TGTGCCAGCAGTACACAGGGGGGCTCCTACGAGCAGTACTTC.